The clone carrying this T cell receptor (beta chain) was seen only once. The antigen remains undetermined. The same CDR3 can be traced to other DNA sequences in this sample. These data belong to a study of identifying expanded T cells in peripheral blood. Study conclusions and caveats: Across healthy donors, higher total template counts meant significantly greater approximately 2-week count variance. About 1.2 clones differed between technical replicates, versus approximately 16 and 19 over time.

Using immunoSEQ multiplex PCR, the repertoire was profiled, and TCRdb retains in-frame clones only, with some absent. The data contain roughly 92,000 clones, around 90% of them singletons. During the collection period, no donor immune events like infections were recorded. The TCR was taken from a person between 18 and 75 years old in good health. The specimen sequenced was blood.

In DNA, the CDR3 is TGTGCCAGCAGCTTGCTAGCGGGGGGAAGCTACGAGCAGTACTTC. As protein: CASSLLAGGSYEQYF. The rearrangement joins TRBV5-4 to TRBJ2-7; 11 nucleotides align to TRBD2. Germline V gene lookup returns CDR1 SGHNT and CDR2 YYREEE (reference sequence). The CDR3 loop spans 15 amino acids. The junction had 3 bases not matched to a gene; V was cut back by 1 base and J by 3 bases.